One and the same sample provided the 30 T cell receptor beta chains below, sequenced in a study of tumor-infiltrating lymphocytes in primary liver carcinoma. The authors took blood RNA from unsorted whole blood and also extracted germline DNA. Total RNA (around 0.45 ug) served as template for TCR beta cDNA synthesis primed by a constant-region primer. ARM-PCR, slightly modified, supplied the TCR beta libraries through three nested multiplex PCR rounds. Use of TRBV1-TRBV30 forward primers with a C-beta reverse primer characterized the first two PCR rounds, which lasted around 9 cycles each. TCRdb ran MiXCR on the multiplex PCR reads and lists one entry per CDR3 protein. This table has fewer than 350,000 distinct CDR3 sequences, about 65% appearing once. Sequencing input: peripheral blood. Receptor source: a man aged 40-49 years with primary liver carcinoma and hepatitis B virus infection.

V is TRBV12-3 or TRBV12-4 and J is TRBJ1-5; D not certain. V was cut by 5 bases and J by 6 bases, with 17 bases left in between. This CDR3 is built from 15 residues. The CDR3 sequence: CASSPDQEWSQPQHF. For the CDR3, the DNA is TGTGCCAGCAGTCCGGACCAGGAATGGAGTCAGCCCCAGCATTTT.

Points on this clonotype: A much larger clone is a single base away; this may be a read error. This chain joins TRBV4-1 and TRBJ2-3; D is undetermined. TRBJ1-5 matches the DNA end more closely, so the J call is doubtful. The CDR3 length is 12 residues. The germline V gene encodes CDR1 MGHRA and CDR2 YSYEKL. CDR3 nucleotides: TGCGCCAGCAGCCAAGATAGGAATACGCAGCATTTT. It codes for CASSQDRNTQHF.

This clonotype was observed once. The junction shows a germline mismatch at one end, possibly a read error. The gene calls are TRBV28 and TRBJ2-1; 9 bases map to TRBD2. Germline assignment: CDR1 MDHEN and CDR2 SYDVKM. The CDR3 is 19 amino acids. CDR3 region: CASCLGGGTSSGRGGVQFF. The CDR3 DNA reads as TGTGCCAGCTGTTTAGGAGGGGGCACGAGTAGCGGGAGAGGAGGGGTGCAGTTCTTC.

A note on this clonotype: A much bigger clone sits one base away, suggesting this may be a read error. The conserved phenylalanine or tryptophan normally closing the CDR3 is absent here, so this likely arose from a read error. The V and J genes are TRBV29-1 and TRBJ2-1; 8 bases map to TRBD1. The CDR3 consists of 15 residues. V lost 6 bases and J lost 0; bases outside the gene matches: 7. The germline CDR1 and CDR2 sequences are SQVTM and ANQGSEA. The CDR3 region has the DNA TGCAGCGTCACAGGGGGGAAAGGCTCCTACAATGAGCAGTTCCTC. This codes for CSVTGGKGSYNEQFL.

Of note for this clonotype: At one end, the junction sequence differs from germline, possibly due to a read error. V usage is TRBV11-2 and J usage is TRBJ2-3, with 8 nucleotides matching TRBD1. CDR3 length: 16 residues. Germline loops: CDR1 SGHAT, CDR2 FQNNGV. CDR3 nucleotides: TGTGCCGGCAGCTCGCGGACAGGGACAATCACAGATACGCAATATTTT. Residues: CAGSSRTGTITDTQYF.

Comment on this clonotype: This may stem from a read error, because a much larger clone lies one nucleotide away. The V and J genes are TRBV14 and TRBJ2-7; D tentatively fits TRBD1 or TRBD2 (5 bases each). Germline CDR1 is SGHDN and CDR2 is FVKESK. The CDR3 is 17 residues long. CDR3 loop: CASCQDRGVGGTYEQYF. The CDR3 bases are TGTGCCAGCTGCCAAGATCGAGGGGTTGGGGGTACCTACGAGCAGTACTTC. Filled out from reference TRBV14 and TRBJ2-7, the complete variable domain reads EAGVTQFPSHSVIEKGQTVTLRCDPISGHDNLYWYRRVMGKEIKFLLHFVKESKQDESGMPNNRFLAERTGGTYSTLKVQPAELEDSGVYFCASCQDRGVGGTYEQYFGPGTRLTVT.

This clonotype was counted once. This may come from a read error, since a much larger clone is one base off. V usage is TRBV4-1 and J usage is TRBJ1-5; unclear D gene. The J call may not be correct, given that the DNA end is closer to TRBJ2-3. The CDR3 extends over 14 amino acids. Germline V gives CDR1 MGHRA, CDR2 YSYEKL. CDR3 DNA: TGCGCCAGCAGCCAAGTTGATGGGAATCAGCCCCAGTATTTT. Its translation is CASSQVDGNQPQYF.

In regard to this clonotype: One end of the junction varies from germline; a read error may be responsible. This rearrangement joins TRBV5-5 to TRBJ2-3, with 8 positions matching TRBD2. CDR1 and CDR2 from the germline V gene are SGHKS and YYEKEE (reference sequence). The CDR3 length is 15 residues. CDR3 loop: CTSTPGGLAADTQYF. The CDR3 DNA reads as TGTACCAGCACCCCGGGAGGGCTAGCGGCGGATACGCAGTATTTT.

Notes on this clonotype: One end of the junction is discordant with germline, which a read error may explain. The V call is TRBV11-2, the J call TRBJ2-7; 8 bases agree with TRBD2. The CDR3 is 16 residues long. Germline V gene lookup returns CDR1 SGHAT and CDR2 FQNNGV. The CDR3 nucleotides read TGTGTCAGCAGCCCCCAACTAGCGGCAGTGGGTTACGAGCAGTACTTC. It specifies CVSSPQLAAVGYEQYF.

As regards this clonotype: Relative to the germline gene, one junction end is altered; a read error may explain this. This sequence joins TRBV29-1 and TRBJ1-2; possible D gene TRBD1, 5 bases. Germline V gene sequence: CDR1 SQVTM, CDR2 ANQGSEA. There are 13 residues in the CDR3. The CDR3 is CGVQDKANYGYTF. In DNA form, the CDR3 reads TGCGGCGTTCAGGACAAAGCTAACTATGGCTACACCTTC.

This clonotype was seen a single time. The rearrangement links TRBV11-1 to TRBJ1-1; D is unclear. The CDR3 has 15 amino acids. CDR1 and CDR2 (germline): SGHAT, FQDESV (reference sequence). With 5 bases removed from V and 4 bases from J, the gap between germline ends came to 17 bases. CDR3 amino acids: CASSPMGGVGTEAFF. The CDR3 region has the DNA TGTGCCAGCAGCCCGATGGGTGGGGTCGGCACTGAAGCTTTCTTT.

The rearrangement uses TRBV5-1 and TRBJ1-6; TRBD1 is a possible D gene (5 bases). The V gene lost 5 bases and the J gene lost 7 bases, with 13 bases spanning the gap. This CDR3 is 14 amino acids long. The germline V gene has CDR1 SGHRS and CDR2 YFSETQ. CDR3 coding DNA: TGCGCCAGCAGTTCGACAGCAGTCAATTCACCCCTCCACTTT. It is translated as CASSSTAVNSPLHF.

In the case of this clonotype: A read error is likely, as this CDR3 ends without the conserved phenylalanine or tryptophan. The rearrangement uses TRBV28 and TRBJ2-7; D may be TRBD2 (5 bases). The germline CDR1 and CDR2 sequences are MDHEN and SYDVKM. The CDR3 has 15 residues. Trimming cost V 2 bases and J 0 bases, with 11 bases left between them. DNA of the CDR3: TGTGCCAGCAGTTTAAAGGCGGGCTTCTCCTACGAGCAGTACATC. Its translation is CASSLKAGFSYEQYI.

The chain carries TRBV4-3 and TRBJ2-1, with TRBD1 matching over 9 bases. The germline gives CDR1 LGHNA, CDR2 YSLEER. V gave up 7 bases and J gave up 6 bases; unmatched junction bases: 10. This CDR3 region has 15 residues. The CDR3 DNA is TGCGCCAGCAACAGTCGGGACAGGGATGTCAATGAGCAGTTCTTC. Translated: CASNSRDRDVNEQFF.

This clonotype was recorded only once. This chain joins TRBV12-3 or TRBV12-4 and TRBJ2-7; 9 nucleotides match TRBD2. The length of the CDR3 is 13 residues. Trimming cost V 9 bases and J 6 bases; bases outside gene matches: 9. CDR3 in amino acids: CARSVSAGGEQYF. CDR3 DNA sequence: TGTGCCAGGAGTGTATCAGCGGGAGGCGAGCAGTACTTC.

Regarding this clonotype: This may arise from a read error, as a much more abundant clone is one base away. The chain joins TRBV5-4 to TRBJ2-3, with 7 bases lining up with TRBD1. The CDR3 length is 14 residues. The V segment lost 4 bases and the J segment 5 bases; nucleotides outside the gene matches: 7. The germline V gene has CDR1 SGHNT and CDR2 YYREEE (reference sequence). The CDR3 region has the DNA TGTGCCAGCAGCCGGGACAGCGGCAGAGATACGCAGTATTTT. Amino acids: CASSRDSGRDTQYF.

V is TRBV14 and J is TRBJ2-1; tentative D call: TRBD2 (6 bases). Germline V gene sequence: CDR1 SGHDN, CDR2 FVKESK. V was pared by 3 bases and J by 0 bases, with 21 bases between. The CDR3 is 19 residues long. The CDR3 nucleotides read TGTGCCAGCAGCCATGGTCTAACGGGAGCTTTCGGCTCCTACAATGAGCAGTTCTTC. As protein: CASSHGLTGAFGSYNEQFF. Full variable domain (outside the CDR3, taken from reference TRBV14 and TRBJ2-1): EAGVTQFPSHSVIEKGQTVTLRCDPISGHDNLYWYRRVMGKEIKFLLHFVKESKQDESGMPNNRFLAERTGGTYSTLKVQPAELEDSGVYFCASSHGLTGAFGSYNEQFFGPGTRLTVL.

Details on this clonotype: A read error is possible here, since a much larger clone lies one base away. The CDR3 carries no conserved terminal phenylalanine or tryptophan, so it likely arises from a read error. The chain joins TRBV4-2 to TRBJ1-2; D unresolved. This CDR3 has 15 amino acids. The germline gives CDR1 LGHNA, CDR2 YNFKEQ. Trimming cost V 0 bases and J 3 bases, with 11 bases left between them. CDR3 sequence (DNA): TGTGCCAGCAGCCAAGAATACGGGGTTCACTATGGCTACACCTCC. Its translation: CASSQEYGVHYGYTS.

This clonotype is a singleton in its sample. Its ends do not fully match the called genes, so a read error is possible. The genes are TRBV6-2 or TRBV6-3 and TRBJ1-5, with 7 bases matching TRBD1. The CDR3 consists of 14 residues. Per the germline V gene, CDR1 is MNHEY and CDR2 is SVGEGT. CDR3 protein: CANRQGLSNQPQHF. The CDR3 nucleotides are TGCGCCAACAGACAGGGTCTCAGCAATCAGCCCCAGCATTTT.

This clonotype was observed a few times. This sequence joins TRBV10-3 and TRBJ2-7, with TRBD2 matching 9 bases. V shed 4 bases and J 5 bases; nucleotides not matched to a gene: 9. Looked up from germline, CDR1 is ENHRY and CDR2 is SYGVKD. This CDR3 has 15 amino acids. The CDR3 DNA reads TGTGCCATCAGTGTAGGGGCTAGCGGGATGGACGAGCAGTACTTC. The encoded protein is CAISVGASGMDEQYF.

A note on this clonotype: Compared with germline, one end of the junction differs, possibly owing to a read error. V usage is TRBV11-2 and J usage is TRBJ2-1; the D call may be TRBD1 or TRBD2 (5 bases each). The CDR3 totals 16 residues. Germline V gene data show CDR1 as SGHAT and CDR2 as FQNNGV. The CDR3 coding sequence is TGTGCCAGCAGCTTAGCAAGGGGAGTTATTTCCAATGAACAGTTCTTC. Its translation is CASSLARGVISNEQFF.

Remarks on this clonotype: A single base separates this from a much larger clone, so it may be a read error. DNA of the CDR3: TGTGCCAGCAGTTTAGTTGAGGGTTCTAATTCACCCCTCCACTTT. Translating it yields CASSLVEGSNSPLHF. The V call is TRBV12-3 or TRBV12-4, the J call TRBJ1-6; no reliable D call. The V end was cut by 1 base, the J end by 6 bases, with 10 bases between. This CDR3 has 15 residues.

This clonotype was recorded only once. At one of its ends the junction is not consistent with the germline gene, which may arise from a read error. The chain links TRBV5-6 to TRBJ2-7; D perhaps matches TRBD2 (6 bases). This CDR3 spans 17 amino acids. Germline V lookup: CDR1 SGHDT, CDR2 YYEEEE. The CDR3 here is CAGSPGTPGANQYEQYF. CDR3 nucleotide sequence: TGTGCCGGCAGCCCAGGGACGCCGGGAGCGAATCAATACGAGCAGTACTTC. Full variable domain (rest looked up from reference TRBV5-6 and TRBJ2-7): DAGVTQSPTHLIKTRGQQVTLRCSPKSGHDTVSWYQQALGQGPQFIFQYYEEEERQRGNFPDRFSGHQFPNYSSELNVNALLLGDSALYLCAGSPGTPGANQYEQYFGPGTRLTVT.

This clonotype has a single count. This may be a read error: a much more frequent sequence differs by one nucleotide. The rearrangement uses TRBV6-5 and TRBJ1-4; D uncertain. The CDR3 is 14 residues long. Per the germline V gene, CDR1 is MNHEY and CDR2 is SVGAGI. The CDR3 DNA reads as TGTGCCAGCAGATTGACCGCAACTAATGAAAAACTGGTTTTT. Translation gives CASRLTATNEKLVF.

The chain recombines TRBV13 with TRBJ2-3, with TRBD2 matching 9 bases. Unmatched junction bases numbered 12, after V lost 4 bases and J lost 7 bases. CDR3 size: 16 residues. CDR1 and CDR2 (germline): PRHDT, FYEKMQ (reference sequence). The CDR3 here is CASSSSVLAGYHTQYF. The CDR3 nucleotides are TGTGCCAGCAGCTCTAGCGTACTAGCGGGTTATCATACGCAGTATTTT. The full variable domain, with the rest looked up from reference TRBV13 and TRBJ2-3, is AAGVIQSPRHLIKEKRETATLKCYPIPRHDTVYWYQQGPGQDPQFLISFYEKMQSDKGSIPDRFSAQQFSDYHSELNMSSLELGDSALYFCASSSSVLAGYHTQYFGPGTRLTVL.

J is TRBJ2-1 and V is TRBV14, with 7 bases matching TRBD2. The CDR3 has 16 residues. Unmatched junction bases numbered 7, after V lost 5 bases and J lost 0 bases. Germline values: CDR1 SGHDN, CDR2 FVKESK. Here the CDR3 reads CASSGDYLSSYNEQFF. The CDR3 DNA sequence: TGTGCCAGCAGCGGGGACTACCTGAGCTCCTACAATGAGCAGTTCTTC.

V usage is TRBV12-3 or TRBV12-4 and J usage is TRBJ2-7; no definite D call. With 3 bases removed from V and 3 bases from J, the gap between germline ends came to 9 bases. The CDR3 contains 13 residues. CDR3 nucleotides: TGTGCCAGCAGTTTCGGAGCACTCTACGAGCAGTACTTC. This encodes CASSFGALYEQYF.

This clonotype was recorded at least ten times. The rearrangement uses TRBV12-3 or TRBV12-4 and TRBJ2-7, with D perhaps TRBD1 or TRBD2 (5 bases each). The V and J ends lost 3 bases and 6 bases respectively, with 12 bases between them. The CDR3 is 13 residues long. Here the CDR3 DNA reads TGTGCCAGCAGTTTGGGGGAATACGGCGAGCAGTACTTC. This encodes CASSLGEYGEQYF.

This chain links TRBV11-2 with TRBJ2-5, with no clear D. The V gene's germline CDR1 is SGHAT and CDR2 FQNNGV. The CDR3 spans 11 residues. V was trimmed by 11 bases and J by 2 bases, leaving 9 bases between them. The CDR3 DNA reads as TGTGCCGGCAACGAGCAAGAGACCCAGTACTTC. It specifies CAGNEQETQYF.

This clonotype has at least ten counts. J is TRBJ2-7 and V is TRBV29-1; 10 positions match TRBD1. Trimming cost V 5 bases and J 3 bases; bases outside gene matches: 7. CDR1 and CDR2 from the germline V gene are SQVTM and ANQGSEA. The CDR3 is made up of 14 amino acids. CDR3 DNA sequence: TGCAGCGTTAGGACAGGGGGGGGATACTACGAGCAGTACTTC. This encodes CSVRTGGGYYEQYF.